This entry is about one T cell receptor beta chain. What it binds is not known. The sample has other DNA sequences that encode this CDR3 too. PCR involved 60 Vbeta and 13 Jbeta primers. The method was immunoSEQ multiplex PCR; TCRdb's version includes in-frame clones alone and lacks a portion of them. This table has about 190,000 clones, about 13% appearing once. The data stem from a study of cytomegalovirus exposure and HLA in healthy donors. General study results and limits: The authors listed over 150 TCR beta chains as cytomegalovirus-associated.

Sequencing was carried out using PBMCs. This TCR derives from a middle-aged man in good health and CMV-seropositive.

DNA for the CDR3: TGTGCCAGCAGCCCGGGACAGGGAGGCACTGAAGCTTTCTTT. The encoded protein is CASSPGQGGTEAFF. V usage is TRBV11-3 and J usage is TRBJ1-1, with 9 bases fitting TRBD1. The CDR3 sequence is 14 residues long. Germline trimming cut 5 bases from V and 4 bases from J; bases unmatched to any gene: 5. Germline CDR1 SGHNT, CDR2 YENEEA.